This passage covers 16 T cell receptor beta chains from one sample sequenced in a study of OX40 agonist ivuxolimab in advanced cancers. The method was immunoSEQ multiplex PCR; TCRdb's version includes in-frame clones alone and lacks a portion of them. Seen here are approximately 41,000 clones, just under 85% observed once, and the top ten hold approximately 2.6%. The starting material was CD4+ or CD8+ T cells sorted from blood, obtained in a trial of the OX40 agonist ivuxolimab. The receptors derive from an adult with an advanced solid tumor such as melanoma, head and neck, liver or kidney cancer.

This rearrangement joins TRBV7-9 to TRBJ1-2; tentative D call: TRBD1 (6 bases). Germline lookup yields CDR1 SEHNR and CDR2 FQNEAQ (reference sequence). The germline V and J ends were trimmed by 1 base and 4 bases, with 10 bases remaining between them. This CDR3 region has 14 residues. This CDR3 is CASSLGTDLYGYTF. The CDR3 DNA reads TGTGCCAGCAGCTTAGGGACAGACCTCTATGGCTACACCTTC.

V is TRBV7-2 and J is TRBJ2-3; 7 nucleotides agree with TRBD2. CDR3 size: 15 residues. V shed 1 base and J 5 bases; nucleotides not matched to a gene: 6. The germline V gene encodes CDR1 SGHTA and CDR2 FQGNSA. CDR3 bases: TGTGCCAGCAGCTTAGACGGGAGGAGGGGAGATACGCAGTATTTT. It yields the protein CASSLDGRRGDTQYF.

The chain recombines TRBV5-4 with TRBJ2-1; 10 nucleotides match TRBD2. Trimming took 2 bases from V and 3 from J; bases not matched to a gene: 2. The V gene's germline CDR1 is SGHNT and CDR2 YYREEE (reference sequence). The CDR3 has 15 residues. Here the CDR3 DNA reads TGTGCCAGCAGCTTTAGCGGGAGGAGCTACAATGAGCAGTTCTTC. The encoded protein is CASSFSGRSYNEQFF.

This rearrangement joins TRBV19 to TRBJ1-2; D remains ambiguous. This CDR3 is built from 12 residues. Trimming took off 3 bases at V and 7 bases at J, with 9 bases between the two ends. Per germline, CDR1 LNHDA and CDR2 SQIVND (reference sequence). This CDR3 reads CASSILRGGYTF. DNA of the CDR3: TGTGCCAGTAGTATTCTTCGAGGTGGCTACACCTTC.

This clone showed up just once. The CDR3 sequence is CASSDDRGSTDTQYF. CDR3 nucleotides: TGTGCCAGCAGCGATGACAGGGGTAGCACAGATACGCAGTATTTT. The V call is TRBV9, the J call TRBJ2-3; TRBD1 matches at 8 bases. The germline CDR1 and CDR2 sequences are SGDLS and YYNGEE. After removal of 3 bases from V and 0 bases from J, the junction contained 3 bases not matched to a gene. CDR3 size: 15 residues.

The V call is TRBV11-3, the J call TRBJ2-5; a possible D gene is TRBD2 (5 bases). The CDR3 is made up of 13 amino acids. CDR1 and CDR2 (germline): SGHNT, YENEEA. Between the trimmed V and J ends, which lost 7 bases and 3 bases, there was a span of 12 bases. CDR3 region: CASTTGTKETQYF. The CDR3, as DNA: TGTGCCAGCACCACGGGAACAAAAGAGACCCAGTACTTC.

The chain links TRBV6-4 to TRBJ2-1, with D possibly being TRBD2 (5 bases). From germline, CDR1 is MRHNA and CDR2 SNTAGT. Deletions cut 4 bases from V and 4 bases from J, with 17 bases between. The CDR3 totals 16 residues. The CDR3 is CASSATRLTPYNEQFF. Written as DNA, the CDR3 is TGTGCCAGCAGTGCAACTAGGCTGACGCCTTACAATGAGCAGTTCTTC.

V is TRBV10-3 and J is TRBJ2-5, with D possibly matching TRBD2 (5 bases). V was clipped by 2 bases and J by 5 bases, with 9 bases between them. The CDR3 covers 13 residues. Germline V lookup: CDR1 ENHRY, CDR2 SYGVKD. CDR3 residues: CAISEGPGETQYF. Written as DNA, the CDR3 is TGTGCCATCAGTGAGGGCCCGGGGGAGACCCAGTACTTC.

The rearrangement links TRBV13 to TRBJ1-1, with D hard to call. Per the germline V gene, CDR1 is PRHDT and CDR2 is FYEKMQ (reference sequence). The V gene lost 5 bases and the J gene lost 5 bases, with 6 bases spanning the gap. This CDR3 contains 11 residues. Written as DNA, the CDR3 is TGTGCCAGCAGCCGAGCGACTGAAGCTTTCTTT. It is translated as CASSRATEAFF.

This clone appeared a few times. The chain uses TRBV4-2 and TRBJ1-5; D unclear. Germline V lookup: CDR1 LGHNA, CDR2 YNFKEQ. V lost 0 bases and J 7 bases, leaving 13 bases between the germline ends. The CDR3 contains 15 residues. In DNA, the CDR3 is TGTGCCAGCAGCCAAGAAAAGACCTTTGGGCAGCCCCAGCATTTT. Translated: CASSQEKTFGQPQHF.

The chain couples TRBV6-1 to TRBJ1-2; D remains unclear. The V end was cut by 7 bases, the J end by 7 bases, with 16 bases between. Germline assignment: CDR1 MNHNS and CDR2 SASEGT. The CDR3 sequence is 13 residues long. CDR3 in DNA: TGTGCCAGCATTACCCCGGGCACTCTTGGCTACACCTTC. This encodes CASITPGTLGYTF.

The rearrangement links TRBV10-3 to TRBJ1-2; 9 nucleotides line up with TRBD1. V gave up 2 bases and J gave up 3 bases; unmatched junction bases: 10. CDR1 and CDR2 (germline): ENHRY, SYGVKD. The CDR3 is 17 amino acids. CDR3 nucleotide sequence: TGTGCCATCAGTGAGGGGGACAGGGCCAGCTCTTACTATGGCTACACCTTC. This codes for CAISEGDRASSYYGYTF.

The V call is TRBV9, the J call TRBJ2-2, with D unclear. The germline gives CDR1 SGDLS, CDR2 YYNGEE. The CDR3 is 15 residues long. The germline V and J ends were trimmed by 4 bases and 4 bases, with 14 bases remaining between them. The CDR3 spells CASSPPGLSTGELFF. The CDR3 DNA reads as TGTGCCAGCAGCCCTCCCGGGCTCAGCACCGGGGAGCTGTTTTTT. Supplemented by reference TRBV9 and TRBJ2-2, the full variable domain reads DSGVTQTPKHLITATGQRVTLRCSPRSGDLSVYWYQQSLDQGLQFLIQYYNGEERAKGNILERFSAQQFPDLHSELNLSSLELGDSALYFCASSPPGLSTGELFFGEGSRLTVL.

The rearrangement joins TRBV10-3 to TRBJ2-1, with 8 bases fitting TRBD2. CDR1 ENHRY and CDR2 SYGVKD come from the germline V gene. This CDR3 is built from 16 residues. The V segment lost 2 bases and the J segment 0 bases; nucleotides outside the gene matches: 3. As DNA, the CDR3 is TGTGCCATCAGTGAGCTAGCGGGTAGCTCCTACAATGAGCAGTTCTTC. It translates to CAISELAGSSYNEQFF.

The sample holds one count of this clone. The chain recombines TRBV6-9 with TRBJ1-4; D gene unclear. The germline V and J ends were trimmed by 2 bases and 8 bases, with 15 bases remaining between them. The CDR3 runs to 15 residues. The germline V gene has CDR1 MNHGY and CDR2 SVAAGI. The CDR3 coding sequence is TGTGCCAGCAGTTATATGTTAGGGATCGGGGAAAAACTGTTTTTT. Translation: CASSYMLGIGEKLFF.

This clone was recorded a few times. V gene TRBV5-4 combines with J gene TRBJ2-3; 13 bases match TRBD2. The V gene end was trimmed by 6 bases and the J gene end by 4 bases; junction bases not matched to a gene: 8. Germline CDR1 reads SGHNT; CDR2 reads YYREEE (reference sequence). The CDR3 sequence is 16 residues long. Here the CDR3 DNA reads TGTGCCAGCACCCTTCGTACTAGCGGGAGGGCAGATACGCAGTATTTT. Protein: CASTLRTSGRADTQYF.